Following are 6 T cell receptor beta chains from one sample sequenced in a study of cytomegalovirus exposure and HLA in healthy donors. Primers: 60 Vbeta forward and 13 Jbeta reverse. Sequencing was performed with immunoSEQ multiplex PCR; in TCRdb, only in-frame clones are kept and a portion is missing. The sample records around 120,000 clones, about 76% being singletons. The specimen sequenced was PBMCs. The receptors were sampled from a man aged 18 to 29 in good health and CMV-seronegative.

The chain links TRBV9 to TRBJ2-7; 11 bases are a match to TRBD2. The V segment lost 4 bases and the J segment 6 bases; nucleotides outside the gene matches: 9. The CDR3 loop spans 15 amino acids. Per germline, CDR1 SGDLS and CDR2 YYNGEE. CDR3 DNA: TGTGCCAGCAGCCCACGACTAGCGGGACCCCGCGAGCAGTACTTC. This gives the protein CASSPRLAGPREQYF.

The J gene is TRBJ1-2, the V gene TRBV28, with D unresolved. This CDR3 is 16 amino acids long. The germline V gene has CDR1 MDHEN and CDR2 SYDVKM. V dropped 6 bases and J dropped 1 base, with 18 bases sitting between them. This CDR3 is CASSTRGAANNYGYTF. The CDR3 DNA is TGTGCCAGCAGCACCCGGGGTGCTGCCAATAACTATGGCTACACCTTC.

The gene calls are TRBV30 and TRBJ1-2, with a tentative D call TRBD1 (5 bases). V lost 1 base to trimming and J lost 0 bases, with 12 bases between them. Germline lookup yields CDR1 GTSNPN and CDR2 SVGIG (reference sequence). The CDR3 spans 15 residues. Here the CDR3 reads CAWSEGPKANYGYTF. CDR3 in DNA: TGTGCCTGGAGTGAGGGGCCGAAAGCTAACTATGGCTACACCTTC.

This sequence joins TRBV11-1 and TRBJ1-1, with 9 bases identical to TRBD1. V lost 6 bases and J lost 2; bases outside the gene matches: 7. There are 15 residues in the CDR3. Germline V CDR1 and CDR2: SGHAT, FQDESV (reference sequence). CDR3 sequence: CASSSQGAINTEAFF. The CDR3 nucleotides are TGTGCCAGCAGTTCACAGGGGGCGATAAACACTGAAGCTTTCTTT.

The V call is TRBV7-9, the J call TRBJ1-5; the D gene is possibly TRBD1 (6 bases). CDR1 is SEHNR and CDR2 is FQNEAQ in the germline V gene (reference sequence). The CDR3 runs 15 residues. Trimming cost V 1 base and J 3 bases, with 10 bases left between them. The CDR3 DNA follows: TGTGCCAGCAGCTTAGATGGACAGTACAATCAGCCCCAGCATTTT. Translation: CASSLDGQYNQPQHF.

The V gene is TRBV6-1, the J gene TRBJ1-5; D is perhaps TRBD1 (5 bases). Germline V lookup: CDR1 MNHNS, CDR2 SASEGT. Trimming removed 4 bases from V and 4 bases from J, with 17 bases in between. The length of the CDR3 is 16 residues. CDR3 nucleotides: TGTGCCAGCAGTGCAACGGCCCTCAAGGGGAATCAGCCCCAGCATTTT. This sequence encodes CASSATALKGNQPQHF.